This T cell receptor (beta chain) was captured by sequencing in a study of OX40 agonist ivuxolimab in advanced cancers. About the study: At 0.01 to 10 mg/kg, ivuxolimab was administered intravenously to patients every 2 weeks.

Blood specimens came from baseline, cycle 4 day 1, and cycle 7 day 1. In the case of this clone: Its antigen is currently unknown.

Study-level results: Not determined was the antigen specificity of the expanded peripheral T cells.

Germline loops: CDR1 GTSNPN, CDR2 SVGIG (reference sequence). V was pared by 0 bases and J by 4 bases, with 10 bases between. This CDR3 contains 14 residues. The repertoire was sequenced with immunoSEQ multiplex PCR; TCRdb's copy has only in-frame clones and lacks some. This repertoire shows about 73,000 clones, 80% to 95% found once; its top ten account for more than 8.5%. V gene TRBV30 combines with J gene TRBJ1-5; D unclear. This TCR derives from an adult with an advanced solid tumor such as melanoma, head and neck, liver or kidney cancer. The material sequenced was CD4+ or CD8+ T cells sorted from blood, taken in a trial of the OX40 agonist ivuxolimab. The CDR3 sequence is CAWSVADPNQPQHF. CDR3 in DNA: TGTGCCTGGAGTGTCGCAGACCCTAATCAGCCCCAGCATTTT.